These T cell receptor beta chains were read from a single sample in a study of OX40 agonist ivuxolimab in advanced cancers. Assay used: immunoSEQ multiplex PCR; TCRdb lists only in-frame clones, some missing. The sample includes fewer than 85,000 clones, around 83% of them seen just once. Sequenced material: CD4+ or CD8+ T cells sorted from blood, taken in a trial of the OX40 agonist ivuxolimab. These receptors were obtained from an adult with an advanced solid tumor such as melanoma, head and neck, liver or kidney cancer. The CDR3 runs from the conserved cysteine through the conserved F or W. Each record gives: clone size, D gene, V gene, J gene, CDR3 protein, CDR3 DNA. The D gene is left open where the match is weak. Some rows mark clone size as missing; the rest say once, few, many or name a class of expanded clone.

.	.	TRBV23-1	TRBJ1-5	CASSQRETTSNQPQHF	TGCGCCAGCAGTCAAAGAGAAACTACCTCCAATCAGCCCCAGCATTTT
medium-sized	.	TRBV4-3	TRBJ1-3	CASSHSIPGTIDSSGNTIYF	TGCGCCAGCAGCCACTCGATTCCCGGGACAATAGATTCCTCTGGAAACACCATATATTTT
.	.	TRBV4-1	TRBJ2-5	CASSHTLVGQETQYF	TGCGCCAGCAGCCACACACTAGTGGGGCAAGAGACCCAGTACTTC
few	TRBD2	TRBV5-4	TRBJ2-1	CATRTSGSLDEQFF	TGTGCCACCCGAACTAGCGGGAGCTTGGATGAGCAGTTCTTC
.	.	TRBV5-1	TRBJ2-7	CASSLAPGQIYEQYF	TGCGCCAGCAGCTTGGCCCCTGGACAGATTTACGAGCAGTACTTC
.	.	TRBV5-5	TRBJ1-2	CASSLGQSPYYGYTF	TGTGCCAGCAGCTTGGGACAGAGCCCGTACTATGGCTACACCTTC
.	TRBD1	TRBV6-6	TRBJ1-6	CASTMTGGANSPLHF	TGTGCCAGCACCATGACAGGGGGCGCGAATTCACCCCTCCACTTT
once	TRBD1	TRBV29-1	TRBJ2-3	CSEGTGDSTDTQYF	TGCAGCGAGGGGACAGGGGACAGCACAGATACGCAGTATTTT
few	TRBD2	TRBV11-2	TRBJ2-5	CASSSTIGGETQYF	TGTGCCAGCAGCTCGACGATCGGGGGGGAGACCCAGTACTTC
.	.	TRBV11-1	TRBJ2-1	CASSPISGRPFF	TGTGCCAGCAGCCCGATATCGGGCCGGCCGTTCTTC
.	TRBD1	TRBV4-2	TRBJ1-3	CASSQGHRGSGNTIYF	TGTGCCAGCAGCCAGGGTCACAGGGGCTCTGGAAACACCATATATTTT
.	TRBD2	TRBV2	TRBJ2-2	CASSDWLAGGTGELFF	TGTGCCAGCAGTGACTGGCTAGCGGGAGGTACCGGGGAGCTGTTTTTT
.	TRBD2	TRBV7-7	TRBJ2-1	CASSSGGAGPSSYNEQFF	TGTGCTAGCAGCTCTGGGGGAGCGGGGCCCAGCTCCTACAATGAGCAGTTCTTC
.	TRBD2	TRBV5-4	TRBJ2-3	CASSARLAGADTQYF	TGTGCCAGCAGCGCCAGACTAGCGGGAGCAGATACGCAGTATTTT
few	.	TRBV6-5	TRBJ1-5	CASSPPGPWGQPQHF	TGTGCCAGCAGTCCCCCGGGGCCGTGGGGTCAGCCCCAGCATTTT
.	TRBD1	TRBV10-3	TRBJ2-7	CAICPEIGQGSYEQYF	TGTGCCATCTGCCCGGAGATAGGACAGGGGTCCTACGAGCAGTACTTC
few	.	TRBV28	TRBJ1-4	CASSSRDEKLFF	TGTGCCAGCAGTTCCCGGGATGAAAAACTGTTTTTT
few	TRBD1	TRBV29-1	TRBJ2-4	CSVSTGGKVKNIQYF	TGCAGCGTCTCTACAGGGGGCAAGGTCAAAAACATTCAGTACTTC
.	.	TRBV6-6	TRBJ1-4	CASSTPGGNEKLFF	TGTGCCAGCAGTACCCCGGGAGGTAATGAAAAACTGTTTTTT
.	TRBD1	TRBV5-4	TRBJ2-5	CASSKGQGGGQETQYF	TGTGCCAGCAGCAAGGGACAGGGAGGGGGCCAAGAGACCCAGTACTTC
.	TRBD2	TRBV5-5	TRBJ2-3	CASSLVASGGPSTDTQYF	TGTGCCAGCAGCTTGGTGGCTAGCGGGGGCCCGAGCACAGATACGCAGTATTTT
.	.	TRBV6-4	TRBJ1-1	CASSVPGGPVFF	TGTGCCAGCAGTGTCCCTGGGGGGCCAGTTTTCTTT
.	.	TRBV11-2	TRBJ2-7	CASSPGALAYEQYF	TGTGCCAGCAGCCCGGGGGCTCTCGCCTACGAGCAGTACTTC
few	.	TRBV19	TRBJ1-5	CASSMSGNQPQHF	TGTGCCAGTAGTATGTCAGGGAATCAGCCCCAGCATTTT
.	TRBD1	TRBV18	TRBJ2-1	CASSQAGTVYNEQFF	TGTGCCAGCTCACAAGCCGGGACAGTTTACAATGAGCAGTTCTTC